This T cell receptor (beta chain) was identified during a study of blood T cell repertoires in COVID-19. Study context: Researchers got acute and convalescent COVID-19 samples from the United States, Italy and Spain. PBMCs, B-cell-depleted T cells, or T cells were the source of the cDNA or gDNA that made up the material.

CDR3 length equals 13 residues. Per the germline V gene, CDR1 is LNHDA and CDR2 is SQIVND (reference sequence). J gave up 2 bases and V 6 bases, and 3 bases lay outside the gene matches. In the original workflow: Cell counts per sample came from amplifying reference gene primers. Sequencing used immunoSEQ multiplex PCR; TCRdb keeps in-frame clones, though not all of them. V, J and clone size were drawn from that table, and D and trimming were deduced from the DNA. The sample holds 150,000 to 190,000 clones, about four fifths seen once. Regarding this clone: Distinct nucleotide sequences in the sample also encode this CDR3.

Sequenced: peripheral blood. The receptor was isolated from an elderly woman with acute or convalescent COVID-19. V gene TRBV19 combines with J gene TRBJ1-2, with 7 bases that match TRBD1. The CDR3 sequence: CASSPGGNYGYTF. The CDR3 region has the DNA TGTGCCAGTAGCCCAGGGGGAAACTATGGCTACACCTTC.